Listed below are T cell receptor beta chains from one sample, sequenced in a study of shared clonotypes between healthy human individuals. Generated by immunoSEQ multiplex PCR, the TCRdb table keeps only in-frame clones and is missing some. The table has 2 million to 2.5 million clones, over 85% seen once. The sample was naive CD8+ T cells sorted from blood. Receptor source: a young man in good health. CDR3s include the opening cysteine and the closing phenylalanine or tryptophan. The D gene is left open where the match is weak. Clone size is given for some rows only: seen once, a few or many times, or a class if the clone is expanded.

TRBJ2-3 | . | few | TRBV7-6 | CASSLAETDTQYF | TGTGCCAGCAGTCTAGCAGAGACAGATACGCAGTATTTT
TRBJ2-4 | . | . | TRBV5-8 | CASSEKGMNIQYF | TGTGCCAGCAGCGAAAAGGGGATGAACATTCAGTACTTC
TRBJ2-1 | TRBD2 | . | TRBV13 | CASSLGSLAGGSTDYEQFF | TGTGCCAGCAGCTTAGGTTCCCTAGCGGGAGGGTCAACCGACTATGAGCAGTTCTTC
TRBJ2-3 | . | . | TRBV5-4 | CASSHTDTQYF | TGTGCCAGCAGCCACACAGATACGCAGTATTTT
TRBJ2-2 | . | . | TRBV19 | CATGDKRDAITGELFF | TGTGCCACCGGAGATAAAAGGGACGCCATAACCGGGGAGCTGTTTTTT
TRBJ2-1 | . | . | TRBV6-6 | CASSINNEQFF | TGTGCCAGCAGTATAAACAATGAGCAGTTCTTC
TRBJ1-2 | . | . | TRBV9 | CASSGHIDHGYTF | TGTGCCAGCAGCGGACACATTGACCATGGCTACACCTTC
TRBJ1-5 | TRBD1 | . | TRBV13 | CASSQGTGSNQPQHF | TGTGCCAGCAGCCAAGGGACAGGGAGCAATCAGCCCCAGCATTTT
TRBJ2-7 | . | . | TRBV7-9 | CASSLNQVYEQYF | TGTGCCAGCAGCTTAAACCAGGTCTACGAGCAGTACTTC
TRBJ2-7 | . | . | TRBV27 | CASSLGVFYEQYF | TGTGCCAGCAGTTTAGGAGTTTTCTACGAGCAGTACTTC
TRBJ1-3 | . | . | TRBV20-1 | CSAPLSNTIYF | TGCAGTGCTCCCCTCTCAAACACCATATATTTT
TRBJ2-3 | TRBD1 | . | TRBV7-9 | CASSLSTGGFTDTQYF | TGTGCCAGCAGCTTAAGTACAGGGGGGTTCACAGATACGCAGTATTTT
TRBJ2-7 | . | . | TRBV29-1 | CSVSSSGDEQYF | TGCAGCGTCTCTAGCTCGGGGGACGAGCAGTACTTC
TRBJ1-1 | . | . | TRBV5-4 | CASSGVGEAFF | TGTGCCAGCAGTGGGGTGGGTGAAGCTTTCTTT
TRBJ2-7 | TRBD1 | . | TRBV6-1 | CASRSRDSSYEQYF | TGTGCCAGCAGGTCCCGGGACAGCTCCTACGAGCAGTACTTC
TRBJ1-4 | . | . | TRBV5-6 | CASSLRQALATNEKLFF | TGTGCCAGCAGCTTGCGACAGGCGCTGGCAACTAATGAAAAACTGTTTTTT
TRBJ2-7 | TRBD1 | . | TRBV5-4 | CASSLNRQGKDEQYF | TGTGCCAGCAGCCTCAACCGACAGGGAAAGGACGAGCAGTACTTC
TRBJ2-3 | . | . | TRBV7-9 | CASSLGEGRDTQYF | TGTGCCAGCAGCTTAGGAGAGGGAAGAGATACGCAGTATTTT
TRBJ2-1 | . | . | TRBV27 | CASSFAGDGNEQFF | TGTGCCAGCAGTTTCGCTGGGGACGGTAATGAGCAGTTCTTC
TRBJ1-1 | . | once | TRBV4-3 | CASSQEPNPVNTEAFF | TGCGCCAGCAGCCAAGAGCCGAACCCCGTGAACACTGAAGCTTTCTTT
TRBJ2-5 | TRBD2 | . | TRBV29-1 | CSVAAGEETQYF | TGCAGCGTTGCAGCGGGGGAAGAGACCCAGTACTTC
TRBJ2-7 | TRBD1 | . | TRBV5-8 | CASSLGWDRGTPF | TGTGCCAGCAGCTTGGGTTGGGACAGGGGCACCCCCTTC
TRBJ2-5 | . | . | TRBV7-9 | CASSLGDLKIETQYF | TGTGCCAGCAGCTTAGGGGACCTCAAAATCGAGACCCAGTACTTC
TRBJ2-1 | TRBD2 | . | TRBV10-1 | CASSDPSASGPNNEQFF | TGCGCCAGCAGTGATCCATCAGCTAGCGGGCCTAACAATGAGCAGTTCTTC
TRBJ2-3 | TRBD2 | . | TRBV29-1 | CSVSGGTYTDTQYF | TGCAGCGTATCGGGAGGGACCTACACAGATACGCAGTATTTT
TRBJ2-3 | TRBD2 | . | TRBV27 | CASSLLLAESTDTQYF | TGTGCCAGCAGTTTATTACTAGCGGAGAGCACAGATACGCAGTATTTT
TRBJ2-1 | . | . | TRBV4-1 | CASSQEGVADDFYNEQFF | TGCGCCAGCAGCCAAGAGGGGGTAGCGGACGACTTCTACAATGAGCAGTTCTTC
TRBJ2-3 | TRBD2 | once | TRBV15 | CATRVTSLSTDTQYF | TGTGCCACCAGGGTGACTAGCCTTAGCACAGATACGCAGTATTTT
TRBJ2-7 | . | . | TRBV29-1 | CSVALSGEQYF | TGCAGCGTTGCCCTGAGTGGCGAGCAGTACTTC
TRBJ2-6 | . | . | TRBV7-8 | CASSFHNSGANVLTF | TGTGCCAGCAGCTTCCACAACTCTGGGGCCAACGTCCTGACTTTC
TRBJ1-4 | TRBD1 | once | TRBV6-6 | CASSFDRGFGEKLFF | TGTGCCAGCAGTTTCGACAGGGGTTTTGGGGAAAAACTGTTTTTT
TRBJ2-7 | TRBD1 | . | TRBV9 | CASSVTPGTAYEQYF | TGTGCCAGCAGCGTAACCCCCGGGACAGCCTACGAGCAGTACTTC
TRBJ2-1 | TRBD2 | . | TRBV11-2 | CASSLAASGGYEQFF | TGTGCCAGCAGCTTAGCAGCTAGCGGGGGGTATGAGCAGTTCTTC
TRBJ2-7 | TRBD2 | once | TRBV5-6 | CASSLLMAGGPGEQYF | TGTGCCAGCAGCTTGTTGATGGCGGGAGGGCCAGGCGAGCAGTACTTC
TRBJ2-7 | TRBD2 | . | TRBV5-6 | CASSPTGGHEQYF | TGTGCCAGCAGCCCGACGGGGGGACACGAGCAGTACTTC
TRBJ2-1 | . | . | TRBV7-9 | CASSPPRGGISNEQFF | TGTGCCAGCAGCCCCCCCAGGGGCGGGATATCTAATGAGCAGTTCTTC
TRBJ1-2 | . | . | TRBV5-4 | CASSADRVHGYTF | TGTGCCAGCAGCGCGGACAGAGTCCATGGCTACACCTTC
TRBJ2-3 | . | . | TRBV5-6 | CASSYGDTQYF | TGTGCCAGCAGCTACGGGGATACGCAGTATTTT
TRBJ2-7 | . | . | TRBV5-4 | CASSQAGRDPYEQYF | TGTGCCAGCAGCCAAGCGGGCCGGGACCCCTACGAGCAGTACTTC
TRBJ1-6 | . | once | TRBV27 | CASSPYTLNNSPLHF | TGTGCCAGCAGTCCCTACACTCTAAATAATTCACCCCTCCACTTT
TRBJ2-5 | . | . | TRBV13 | CASKKGIQETQYF | TGTGCCAGCAAAAAGGGGATCCAAGAGACCCAGTACTTC
TRBJ1-1 | TRBD1 | . | TRBV6-6 | CASSYSTGGFTEAFF | TGTGCCAGCAGTTACTCGACAGGGGGATTTACTGAAGCTTTCTTT
TRBJ2-5 | . | . | TRBV4-3 | CASSQELFDRDATQYF | TGCGCCAGCAGCCAAGAATTATTCGACCGAGATGCGACCCAGTACTTC
TRBJ2-7 | TRBD1 | . | TRBV11-2 | CASSLDRGGYEQYF | TGTGCCAGCAGCTTGGACAGGGGAGGGTACGAGCAGTACTTC
TRBJ2-1 | . | . | TRBV4-1 | CASSHLADPNEQFF | TGCGCCAGCAGCCACTTAGCGGACCCGAATGAGCAGTTCTTC
TRBJ2-7 | TRBD2 | . | TRBV7-2 | CASSFTSGSYEQYF | TGTGCCAGCAGTTTTACTAGCGGGAGCTACGAGCAGTACTTC
TRBJ2-1 | . | . | TRBV7-8 | CASSFGEGLDWEQFF | TGTGCCAGCAGCTTCGGAGAGGGGCTGGATTGGGAGCAGTTCTTC
TRBJ2-4 | TRBD2 | . | TRBV4-1 | CASSQEASGRWIQYF | TGCGCCAGCAGCCAAGAGGCTAGCGGGAGGTGGATTCAGTACTTC
TRBJ2-5 | . | . | TRBV7-9 | CASSSAGFEGETQYF | TGTGCCAGCAGCTCGGCGGGATTTGAGGGAGAGACCCAGTACTTC
TRBJ2-7 | . | . | TRBV4-3 | CASSQTSGYEQYF | TGCGCCAGCAGCCAGACTAGTGGTTACGAGCAGTACTTC
TRBJ2-7 | . | . | TRBV5-1 | CASSLGGPLSSYEQYF | TGCGCCAGCAGCTTGGGGGGCCCTCTTAGCTCCTACGAGCAGTACTTC
TRBJ2-3 | TRBD2 | . | TRBV2 | CANSGTRKPDTQYF | TGTGCCAACTCCGGGACTAGGAAGCCAGATACGCAGTATTTT
TRBJ1-1 | TRBD1 | . | TRBV5-4 | CASSRTGGMNTEAFF | TGTGCCAGCAGCAGGACAGGGGGCATGAACACTGAAGCTTTCTTT
TRBJ2-1 | . | . | TRBV6-5 | CASSYSGGPVVNEQFF | TGTGCCAGCAGTTACTCGGGGGGGCCGGTTGTGAATGAGCAGTTCTTC
TRBJ2-5 | TRBD2 | . | TRBV29-1 | CSVEGLAAQETQYF | TGCAGCGTTGAAGGGCTAGCGGCCCAAGAGACCCAGTACTTC
TRBJ1-4 | . | . | TRBV27 | CASSLLGAPLEDEKLFF | TGTGCCAGCAGTTTATTGGGGGCGCCGTTAGAGGATGAAAAACTGTTTTTT
TRBJ2-3 | . | . | TRBV9 | CASSPEGGGDTQYF | TGTGCCAGCAGCCCAGAGGGGGGCGGAGATACGCAGTATTTT
TRBJ2-7 | . | . | TRBV7-3 | CASSFRDGSEQYF | TGTGCCAGCAGCTTCCGGGACGGGAGCGAGCAGTACTTC